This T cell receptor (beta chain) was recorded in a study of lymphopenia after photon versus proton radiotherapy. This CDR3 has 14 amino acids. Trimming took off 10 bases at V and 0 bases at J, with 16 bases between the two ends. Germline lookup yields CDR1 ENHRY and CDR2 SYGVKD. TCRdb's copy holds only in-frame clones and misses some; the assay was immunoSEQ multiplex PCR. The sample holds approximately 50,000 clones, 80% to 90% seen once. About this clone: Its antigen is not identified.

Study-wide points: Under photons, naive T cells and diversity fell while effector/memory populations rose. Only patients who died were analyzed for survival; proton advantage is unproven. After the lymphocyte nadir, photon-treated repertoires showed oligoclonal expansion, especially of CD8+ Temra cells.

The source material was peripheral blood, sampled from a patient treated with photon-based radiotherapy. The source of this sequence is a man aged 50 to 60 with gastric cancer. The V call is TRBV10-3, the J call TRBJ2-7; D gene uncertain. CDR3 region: CATRYGSLSYEQYF. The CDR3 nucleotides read TGTGCCACCAGGTACGGCAGCCTCTCCTACGAGCAGTACTTC.